This TCR beta chain appears in the sequencing data of a study of T cells in Graves' hyperthyroidism and ophthalmopathy. Findings of the study overall: Prediction of ophthalmopathy progression came a median 6.5 months pre-onset.

Among ophthalmopathy patients, the Clinical Activity Score reached at least 3, the NOSPECS grade reached at least 4, and duration remained under 3 months. The study left out patients who had uncontrolled infection, other autoimmune disease, pregnancy or lactation. It was roughly 10 ml of fresh peripheral blood that supplied the PBMCs. Researchers took RNA transcripts and amplified the TCR beta CDR3 regions from them. First-round RT-PCR of the TCR CDR3 relied on the HTBI primer set. MiXCR was run by TCRdb on the multiplex PCR reads, yielding one entry per CDR3 protein. The sample holds roughly 240,000 distinct CDR3 sequences, approximately 25% seen once. There are many counts of this clonotype. Its antigen is unidentified. With 2 bases removed from V and 4 bases from J, the gap between germline ends came to 21 bases. Looked up from germline, CDR1 is MNHEY and CDR2 is SVGAGI. There are 17 residues in the CDR3.

The chain joins TRBV6-5 to TRBJ2-7; D not resolved. The origin of this receptor is a woman between 40 and 55 years old with Graves' ophthalmopathy. Sequenced input: blood. CDR3 residues: CASSYIRHSKMGYEQYF. Written as DNA, the CDR3 is TGTGCCAGCAGTTACATAAGACACAGCAAAATGGGATACGAGCAGTACTTC.